The 10 T cell receptor beta chains in this list originate from one sample, sequenced in a study of cytomegalovirus exposure and HLA in healthy donors. Use of 60 Vbeta and 13 Jbeta primers characterized the PCR. Produced via immunoSEQ multiplex PCR; TCRdb's table is partial and in-frame only. The sample has about 130,000 clones; roughly 78% are singletons. The specimen sequenced was PBMCs. The receptors were gathered from a man aged 25-45 years in good health and CMV-seronegative.

The chain carries TRBV6-1 and TRBJ1-5; 7 bases align to TRBD1. The CDR3 consists of 14 residues. Germline trimming cut 6 bases from V and 2 bases from J; bases unmatched to any gene: 4. Looked up from germline, CDR1 is MNHNS and CDR2 is SASEGT. CDR3 amino acids: CASRTGSGNQPQHF. For the CDR3, the DNA is TGTGCCAGCAGGACAGGGTCGGGCAATCAGCCCCAGCATTTT.

The genes are TRBV11-2 and TRBJ1-4, with D tentatively TRBD1 (6 bases). Germline CDR1 is SGHAT and CDR2 is FQNNGV. CDR3 length: 15 amino acids. V lost 3 bases, J lost 8 bases, and 16 bases lay in between. CDR3 DNA: TGTGCCAGCAGCTTTGGACAGTGGGTAGACGAAAAACTGTTTTTT. Its protein product is CASSFGQWVDEKLFF.

The chain combines TRBV27 with TRBJ2-7; TRBD1 matches 7 bases. The CDR3 is 17 residues long. Trimming cost V 7 bases and J 7 bases; bases outside gene matches: 22. Germline V gene data show CDR1 as MNHEY and CDR2 as SMNVEV (reference sequence). In DNA form, the CDR3 reads TGTGCCAGCACCCCGGCAACAGGGGCTTGGCCCATTCGAGAGCAGTACTTC. Amino acid sequence: CASTPATGAWPIREQYF.

The gene calls are TRBV19 and TRBJ2-7; a weak D match, TRBD1 (5 bases). From germline, CDR1 is LNHDA and CDR2 SQIVND (reference sequence). The CDR3 is 15 residues long. V dropped 6 bases and J dropped 3 bases, with 18 bases sitting between them. This chain's CDR3 is CASRGLGQGNYEQYF. The CDR3 nucleotides read TGTGCCAGTAGAGGATTGGGGCAGGGTAACTACGAGCAGTACTTC.

The CDR3 bases are TGCGCCAGCAGCGATCAGGGACAGGGGACAGGGGAGACCCAGTACTTC. It is translated as CASSDQGQGTGETQYF. The rearrangement uses TRBV5-1 and TRBJ2-5; 10 bases are a match to TRBD1. Germline assignment: CDR1 SGHRS and CDR2 YFSETQ. V lost 4 bases and J lost 5; bases outside the gene matches: 11. This CDR3 spans 16 amino acids.

The chain joins TRBV30 to TRBJ1-5, with a possible D match to TRBD1 (6 bases). Germline lookup yields CDR1 GTSNPN and CDR2 SVGIG (reference sequence). V was cut by 1 base and J by 4 bases, with 11 bases left in between. CDR3 length: 14 amino acids. CDR3 nucleotides: TGTGCCTGGAGTGAGTGGGACAAGAATCAGCCCCAGCATTTT. Its translation: CAWSEWDKNQPQHF.

The rearrangement uses TRBV5-8 and TRBJ2-5; 9 positions agree with TRBD1. Germline values: CDR1 SGHTS, CDR2 YDEGEE. V lost 3 bases and J lost 5; bases outside the gene matches: 8. This CDR3 comprises 15 residues. The CDR3 protein is CASSWWTGAQETQYF. In nucleotides, the CDR3 is TGTGCCAGCAGCTGGTGGACAGGGGCGCAGGAGACCCAGTACTTC.

This clone was seen a single time. This chain joins TRBV11-2 and TRBJ1-4; TRBD1 is a possible D gene (6 bases). CDR3 length: 17 amino acids. V lost 3 bases to trimming and J lost 8 bases, with 22 bases between them. The V gene's germline CDR1 is SGHAT and CDR2 FQNNGV. For the CDR3, the DNA is TGTGCCAGCAGCTTGGGTGTACAGGGAGCTTTTGGAGAAAAACTGTTTTTT. It is translated as CASSLGVQGAFGEKLFF.

This chain connects TRBV2 to TRBJ2-1; TRBD1 agrees at 11 bases. The CDR3 sequence is 15 residues long. After removal of 4 bases from V and 7 bases from J, the junction contained 6 bases not matched to a gene. Germline V gives CDR1 SNHLY, CDR2 FYNNEI. The CDR3 sequence is CASSGRDRGRNEQFF. Here the CDR3 DNA reads TGTGCCAGCAGTGGCCGGGACAGGGGGAGGAATGAGCAGTTCTTC.

The sample holds one count of this clone. V usage is TRBV2 and J usage is TRBJ1-2; no definite D call. Germline CDR1 and CDR2: SNHLY and FYNNEI. The CDR3 spans 12 residues. Trimming shortened V by 4 bases and J by 6 bases, and 9 bases separated the two germline ends. The CDR3 DNA reads as TGTGCCAGCAGTGTAAGGAGGGATGGCTACACCTTC. Protein: CASSVRRDGYTF.